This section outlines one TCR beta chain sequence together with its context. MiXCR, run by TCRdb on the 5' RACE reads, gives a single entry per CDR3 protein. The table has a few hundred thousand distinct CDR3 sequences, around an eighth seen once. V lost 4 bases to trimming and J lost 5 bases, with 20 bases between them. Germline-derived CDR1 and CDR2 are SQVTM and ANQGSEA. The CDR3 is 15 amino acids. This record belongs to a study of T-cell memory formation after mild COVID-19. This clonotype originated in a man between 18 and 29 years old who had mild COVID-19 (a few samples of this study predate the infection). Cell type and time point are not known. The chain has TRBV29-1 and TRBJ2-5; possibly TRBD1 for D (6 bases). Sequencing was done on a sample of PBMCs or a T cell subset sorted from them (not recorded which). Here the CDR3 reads CSVVVSSQGIETQYF. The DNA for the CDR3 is TGCAGCGTTGTGGTGTCGTCGCAGGGGATCGAGACCCAGTACTTC.